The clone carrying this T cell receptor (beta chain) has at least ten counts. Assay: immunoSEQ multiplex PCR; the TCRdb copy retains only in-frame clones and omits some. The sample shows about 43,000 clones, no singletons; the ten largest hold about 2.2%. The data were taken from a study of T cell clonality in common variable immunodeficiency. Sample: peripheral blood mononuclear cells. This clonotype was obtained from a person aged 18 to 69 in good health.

CDR3 sequence reads: CSAREKGHSWYTEAFF. Incomplete CDR3 DNA: TGCAGTGCTAGAGAGAAGGGACACAGTTGGTACACTGAA. This chain connects TRBV20-1 to TRBJ1-1; D is perhaps TRBD1 (6 bases). The sequenced fragment ends 3 residues before the CDR3 boundary, so the rest is inferred from the germline J gene. V was trimmed by 0 bases and J by 3 bases, leaving 17 bases between them. The CDR3 is 16 amino acids. CDR1 and CDR2 from the germline V gene are DFQATT and SNEGSKA (reference sequence).